This TCR beta chain comes out of a study of shared clonotypes between healthy human individuals. Study context: Contributing individuals were a couple of females and a few males aged 18 to 49.

Findings and caveats of the study: Sharing across four donors was highest in naive CD4 (about 5%) and lowest in memory CD8 (approximately 0.4%).

There are a few counts of this clone. The target antigen is unknown. Under the authors' procedure: With immunoSEQ giving junction-only sequences and no quality scores, filtering differed. The table came from immunoSEQ multiplex PCR; TCRdb's copy has only in-frame clones and leaves some out. V, J and clone size are those of that table, while D and trimming were read from the DNA. The sample shows 950,000 to 1,200,000 clones, around three quarters of them seen only once. Germline V gene data show CDR1 as LGHNA and CDR2 as YNFKEQ. This CDR3 is built from 13 residues. Trimming removed 3 bases at V and 8 bases at J, with 10 bases between.

The sequence came from a man younger than 35 in good health. Some clones in this sample may be carry-over from other donors' samples. V and J are TRBV4-2 and TRBJ1-4; no clear D. The sequenced sample consisted of memory CD4+ T cells from PBMCs. Specified subset: CD45RA-negative fraction. CDR3 nucleotides: TGTGCCAGCAGCCACGAGGGAGGAGAAAAACTGTTTTTT. Its translation: CASSHEGGEKLFF.